The clone carrying this T cell receptor beta chain occurred many times. 5'RACE with constant-segment primers yielded barcoded, UMI-tagged TCR alpha and TCR beta cDNA libraries. TCRdb independently ran MiXCR on the 5' RACE reads; one entry per CDR3 protein. This table holds around 310,000 distinct CDR3 sequences, 20% to 25% found once. The entry originates in a study of T-cell memory formation after mild COVID-19. This CDR3 spans 15 amino acids. Germline V gene sequence: CDR1 SEHNR, CDR2 FQNEAQ (reference sequence). V lost 6 bases and J 5 bases, leaving 19 bases between the germline ends. The TCR comes from a man between 18 and 35 years old who had mild COVID-19 (a few samples of this study predate the infection). Cell type and time point are not known. The chain links TRBV7-9 to TRBJ1-1; D is perhaps TRBD1 (6 bases). The sequenced sample consisted of PBMCs or a T cell subset sorted from them (not recorded which). The chain's CDR3 is CASRPKDRLGTEAFF. CDR3 in DNA: TGTGCCAGCAGGCCTAAGGACAGACTTGGGACTGAAGCTTTCTTT.